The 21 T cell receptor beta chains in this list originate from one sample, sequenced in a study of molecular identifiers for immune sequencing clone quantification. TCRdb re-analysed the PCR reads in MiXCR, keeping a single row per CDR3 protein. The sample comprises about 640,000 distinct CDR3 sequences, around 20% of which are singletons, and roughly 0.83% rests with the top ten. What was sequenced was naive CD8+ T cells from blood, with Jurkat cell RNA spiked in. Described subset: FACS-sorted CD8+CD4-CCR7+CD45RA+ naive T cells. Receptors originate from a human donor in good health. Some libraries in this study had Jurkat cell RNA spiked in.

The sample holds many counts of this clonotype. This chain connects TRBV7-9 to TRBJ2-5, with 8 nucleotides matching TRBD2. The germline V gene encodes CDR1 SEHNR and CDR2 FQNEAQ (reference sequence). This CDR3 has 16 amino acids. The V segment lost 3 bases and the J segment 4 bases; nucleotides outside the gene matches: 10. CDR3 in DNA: TGTGCCAGCAGCTTCTTAGCGGGGAGTGATGGAGAGACCCAGTACTTC. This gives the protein CASSFLAGSDGETQYF.

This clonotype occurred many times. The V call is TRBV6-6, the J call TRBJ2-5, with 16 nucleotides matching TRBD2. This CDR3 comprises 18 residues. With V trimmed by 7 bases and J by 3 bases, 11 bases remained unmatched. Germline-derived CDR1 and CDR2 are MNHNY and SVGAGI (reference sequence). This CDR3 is CASKYTPGLAGGKETQYF. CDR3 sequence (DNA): TGTGCCAGCAAATATACACCGGGACTAGCGGGAGGGAAAGAGACCCAGTACTTC.

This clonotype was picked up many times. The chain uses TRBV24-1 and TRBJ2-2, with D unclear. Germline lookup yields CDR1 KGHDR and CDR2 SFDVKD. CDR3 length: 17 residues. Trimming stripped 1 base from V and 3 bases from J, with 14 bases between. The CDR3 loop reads CATSDFNAGPDTGELFF. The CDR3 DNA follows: TGTGCCACCAGTGATTTTAACGCAGGCCCTGACACCGGGGAGCTGTTTTTT.

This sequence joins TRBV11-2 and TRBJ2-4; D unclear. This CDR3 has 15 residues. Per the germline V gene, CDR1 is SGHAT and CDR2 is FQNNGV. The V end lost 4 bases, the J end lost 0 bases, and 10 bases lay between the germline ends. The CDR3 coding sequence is TGTGCCAGCAGCTCCGACACCTTAGCCAAAAACATTCAGTACTTC. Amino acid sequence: CASSSDTLAKNIQYF.

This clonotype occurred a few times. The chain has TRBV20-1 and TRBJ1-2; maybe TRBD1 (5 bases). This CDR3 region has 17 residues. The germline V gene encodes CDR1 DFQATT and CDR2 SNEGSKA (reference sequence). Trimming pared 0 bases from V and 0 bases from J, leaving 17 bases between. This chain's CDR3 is CSARDLDSRVANYGYTF. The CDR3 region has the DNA TGCAGTGCTAGAGATCTCGACAGCAGGGTAGCTAACTATGGCTACACCTTC.

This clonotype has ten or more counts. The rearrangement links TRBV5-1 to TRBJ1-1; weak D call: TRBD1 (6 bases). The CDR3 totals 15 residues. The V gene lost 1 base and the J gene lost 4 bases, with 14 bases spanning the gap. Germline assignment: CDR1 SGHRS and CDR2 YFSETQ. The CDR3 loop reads CASSLYLSGATEAFF. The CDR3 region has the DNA TGCGCCAGCAGCTTGTACCTCTCAGGGGCCACTGAAGCTTTCTTT.

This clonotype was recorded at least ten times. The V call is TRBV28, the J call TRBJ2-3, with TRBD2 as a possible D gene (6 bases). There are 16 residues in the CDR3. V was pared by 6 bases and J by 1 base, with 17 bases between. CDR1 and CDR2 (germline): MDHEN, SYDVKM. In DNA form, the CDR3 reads TGTGCCAGCAGCCTCTTTACTAGCCATGGCACAGATACGCAGTATTTT. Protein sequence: CASSLFTSHGTDTQYF.

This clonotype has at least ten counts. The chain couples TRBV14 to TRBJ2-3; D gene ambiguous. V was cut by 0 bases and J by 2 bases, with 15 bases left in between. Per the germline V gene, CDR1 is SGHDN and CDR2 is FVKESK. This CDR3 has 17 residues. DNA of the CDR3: TGTGCCAGCAGCCAAGATAGAGACTCGCCTTTCACAGATACGCAGTATTTT. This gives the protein CASSQDRDSPFTDTQYF. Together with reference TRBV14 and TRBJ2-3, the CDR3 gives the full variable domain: EAGVTQFPSHSVIEKGQTVTLRCDPISGHDNLYWYRRVMGKEIKFLLHFVKESKQDESGMPNNRFLAERTGGTYSTLKVQPAELEDSGVYFCASSQDRDSPFTDTQYFGPGTRLTVL.

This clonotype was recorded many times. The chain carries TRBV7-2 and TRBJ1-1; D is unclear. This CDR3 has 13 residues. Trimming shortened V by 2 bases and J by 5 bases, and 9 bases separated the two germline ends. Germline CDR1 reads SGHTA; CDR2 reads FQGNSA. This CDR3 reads CASSLPTWTEAFF. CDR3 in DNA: TGTGCCAGCAGCTTACCAACATGGACTGAAGCTTTCTTT.

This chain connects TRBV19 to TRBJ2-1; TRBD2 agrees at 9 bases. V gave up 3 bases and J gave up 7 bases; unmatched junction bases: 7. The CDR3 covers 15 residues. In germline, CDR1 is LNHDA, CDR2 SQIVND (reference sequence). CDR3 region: CASSIVAGGPNEQFF. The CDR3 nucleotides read TGTGCCAGTAGTATCGTCGCGGGAGGGCCTAATGAGCAGTTCTTC.

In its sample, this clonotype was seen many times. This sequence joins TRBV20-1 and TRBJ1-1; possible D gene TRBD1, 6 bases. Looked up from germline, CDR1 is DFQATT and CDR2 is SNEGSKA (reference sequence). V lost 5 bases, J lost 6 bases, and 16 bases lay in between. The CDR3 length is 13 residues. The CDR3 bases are TGCAGTGCTCTCACGGGGGCGTGGGCTGAAGCTTTCTTT. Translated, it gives CSALTGAWAEAFF.

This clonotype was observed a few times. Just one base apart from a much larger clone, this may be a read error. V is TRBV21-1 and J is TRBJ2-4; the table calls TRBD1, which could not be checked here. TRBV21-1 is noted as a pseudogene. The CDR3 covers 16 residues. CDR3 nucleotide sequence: TGTGCCAGCAGCAAAGGGACAGAGCTAGCCAAAAACATTCGGTACTTC. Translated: CASSKGTELAKNIRYF.

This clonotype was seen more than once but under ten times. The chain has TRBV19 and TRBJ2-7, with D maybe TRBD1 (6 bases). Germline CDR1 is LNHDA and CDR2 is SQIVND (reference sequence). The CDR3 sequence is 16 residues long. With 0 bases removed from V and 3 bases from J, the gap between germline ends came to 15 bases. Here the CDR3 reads CASSIDAGTRGYEQYF. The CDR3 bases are TGTGCCAGTAGTATAGATGCCGGGACAAGGGGCTACGAGCAGTACTTC.

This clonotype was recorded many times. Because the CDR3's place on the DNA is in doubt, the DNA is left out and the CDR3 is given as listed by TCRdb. CDR3 amino acids: CSAGITDSTWFRARETQYF. This chain links TRBV20-1 with TRBJ2-5; no check of the table's D call, TRBD1, against the DNA was made. The length of the CDR3 is 19 amino acids, counting both ends. Germline V gives CDR1 DFQATT, CDR2 SNEGSKA (reference sequence).

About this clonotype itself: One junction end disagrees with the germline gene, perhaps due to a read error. The CDR3 loop is CASSPRSTGTQYF. In DNA form, the CDR3 reads TGTGCCAGCAGTCCCAGGAGCACAGGTACGCAGTATTTT. The chain links TRBV28 to TRBJ2-3; D is perhaps TRBD1 (5 bases). The germline V gene encodes CDR1 MDHEN and CDR2 SYDVKM. The CDR3 extends over 13 amino acids.

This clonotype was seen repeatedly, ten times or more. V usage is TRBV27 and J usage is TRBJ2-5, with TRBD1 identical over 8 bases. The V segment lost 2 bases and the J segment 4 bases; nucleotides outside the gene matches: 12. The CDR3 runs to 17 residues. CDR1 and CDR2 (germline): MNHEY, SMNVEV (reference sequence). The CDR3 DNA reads TGTGCCAGCAGTTTAGTCACCCCGCAGGGGGCGGGAGAGACCCAGTACTTC. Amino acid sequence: CASSLVTPQGAGETQYF.

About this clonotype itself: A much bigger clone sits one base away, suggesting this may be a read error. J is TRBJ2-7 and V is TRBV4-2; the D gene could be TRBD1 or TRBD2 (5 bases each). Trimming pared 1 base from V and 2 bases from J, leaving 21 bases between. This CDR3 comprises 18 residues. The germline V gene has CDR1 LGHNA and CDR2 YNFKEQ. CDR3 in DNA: TGTGCCAGCAGCCAAGGCCCGGCAACCGGGACGGGAACCTACGAGCAGTACTTC. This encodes CASSQGPATGTGTYEQYF.

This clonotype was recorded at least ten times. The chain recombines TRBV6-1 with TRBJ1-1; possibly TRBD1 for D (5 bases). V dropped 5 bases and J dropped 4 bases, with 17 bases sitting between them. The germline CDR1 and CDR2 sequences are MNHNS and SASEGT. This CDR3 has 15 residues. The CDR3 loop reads CASSNRDSPFTEAFF. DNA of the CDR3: TGTGCCAGCAGTAACCGGGACTCTCCCTTCACTGAAGCTTTCTTT.

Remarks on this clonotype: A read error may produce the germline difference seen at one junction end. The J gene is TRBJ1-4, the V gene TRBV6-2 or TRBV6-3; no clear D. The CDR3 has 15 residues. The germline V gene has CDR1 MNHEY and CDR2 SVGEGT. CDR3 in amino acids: CAGSPFSGLNEKLLF. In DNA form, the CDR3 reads TGTGCCGGCAGTCCCTTCAGCGGATTAAATGAAAAACTGCTTTTT.

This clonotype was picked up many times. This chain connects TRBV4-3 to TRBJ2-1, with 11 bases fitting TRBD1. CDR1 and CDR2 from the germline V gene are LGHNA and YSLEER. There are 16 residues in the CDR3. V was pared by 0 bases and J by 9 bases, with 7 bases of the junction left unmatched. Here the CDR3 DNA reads TGCGCCAGCAGCCAAGATAGGGGGACAGGGGGTACTGAGCAGTTCTTC. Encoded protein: CASSQDRGTGGTEQFF.

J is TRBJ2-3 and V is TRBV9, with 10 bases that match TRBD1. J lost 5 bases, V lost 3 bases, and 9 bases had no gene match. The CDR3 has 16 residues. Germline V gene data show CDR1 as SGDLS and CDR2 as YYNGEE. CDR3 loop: CASSEAGTGVEDTQYF. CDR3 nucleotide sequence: TGTGCCAGCAGCGAAGCCGGGACAGGGGTGGAAGATACGCAGTATTTT. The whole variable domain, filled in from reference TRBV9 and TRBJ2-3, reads DSGVTQTPKHLITATGQRVTLRCSPRSGDLSVYWYQQSLDQGLQFLIQYYNGEERAKGNILERFSAQQFPDLHSELNLSSLELGDSALYFCASSEAGTGVEDTQYFGPGTRLTVL.